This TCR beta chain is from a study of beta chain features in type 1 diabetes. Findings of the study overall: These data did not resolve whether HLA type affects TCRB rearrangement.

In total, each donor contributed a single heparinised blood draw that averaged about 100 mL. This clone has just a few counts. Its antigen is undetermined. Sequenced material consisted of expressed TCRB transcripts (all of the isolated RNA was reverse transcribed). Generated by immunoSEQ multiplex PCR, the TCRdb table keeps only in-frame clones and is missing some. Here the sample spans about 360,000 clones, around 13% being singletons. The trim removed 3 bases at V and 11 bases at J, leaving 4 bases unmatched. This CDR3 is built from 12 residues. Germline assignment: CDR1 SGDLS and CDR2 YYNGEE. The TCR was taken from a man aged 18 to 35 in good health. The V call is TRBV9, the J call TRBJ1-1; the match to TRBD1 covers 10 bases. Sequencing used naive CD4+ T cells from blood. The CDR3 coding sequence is TGTGCCAGCAGCGGGGACAGGGGCTCGGCTTTCTTT. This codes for CASSGDRGSAFF.